The rows below give T cell receptor beta chains drawn from one sample of a study of cytomegalovirus exposure and HLA in healthy donors. Produced via immunoSEQ multiplex PCR; TCRdb's table is partial and in-frame only. The data show approximately 240,000 clones, about 90% seen once. Sequenced sample: PBMCs. The receptors stem from a woman between 18 and 29 years old in good health and CMV-seronegative. Both conserved end residues are part of each CDR3. A D gene is named only where the DNA matches it firmly. Some rows mark clone size as missing; the rest say once, few, many or name a class of expanded clone.

j_call	cdr3_length	d_call	clone_size	v_call	cdr3_nt	cdr3_aa
TRBJ2-7	11	.	.	TRBV29-1	TGCAGCGGCACAGGCATCCACGAGCAGTACTTC	CSGTGIHEQYF
TRBJ2-1	16	TRBD2	.	TRBV12-5	TGTGCTAGTGGTTTGTCTGCGGGAGGGCCCTACAATGAGCAGTTCTTC	CASGLSAGGPYNEQFF
TRBJ2-7	14	TRBD1	.	TRBV19	TGTGCCAGTAGCCGGGACAGCCTGGGCTACGAGCAGTACTTC	CASSRDSLGYEQYF
TRBJ1-5	16	TRBD1	.	TRBV4-2	TGTGCCAGCAGCCAAGATAGTAACAGGGGCCTTCAGCCCCAGCATTTT	CASSQDSNRGLQPQHF
TRBJ2-1	15	.	.	TRBV5-1	TGCGCCAGCAGCTTGGCTGCTCGGTCTCAACCGAGGGAGTTCTTC	CASSLAARSQPREFF
TRBJ1-4	16	.	.	TRBV2	TGTGCCAGCAGTGTAAGAGGACTCCCAACTAATGAAAAACTGTTTTTT	CASSVRGLPTNEKLFF
TRBJ2-7	14	TRBD1	.	TRBV25-1	TGTGCCAGCAGTGGGGGGACAGTTTCCTACGAGCAGTACTTC	CASSGGTVSYEQYF
TRBJ1-2	13	TRBD1	.	TRBV10-3	TGTGCCATCACGGACAGGGGAGAATATGGCTACACCTTC	CAITDRGEYGYTF
TRBJ1-2	14	.	.	TRBV6-5	TGTGCCAGCAGTTACGACAGCCGTAACTATGGCTACACCTTC	CASSYDSRNYGYTF
TRBJ1-1	14	.	once	TRBV5-6	TGTGCCAGCAGCTTGGGGGGACATGGGACTGAAGCTTTCTTT	CASSLGGHGTEAFF
TRBJ1-3	19	TRBD1	.	TRBV12-5	TGTGCTAGTGGTTTGGTACGATTCGGGACAGGGGGCTCTGGAAACACCATATATTTT	CASGLVRFGTGGSGNTIYF
TRBJ2-5	15	.	.	TRBV5-1	TGCGCCAGCAGCTTGGCCGGGGGGCTGATGGAGACCCAGTACTTC	CASSLAGGLMETQYF
TRBJ1-1	14	.	.	TRBV18	TGTGCCAGCTCACCAGCGGTTCTCGGCACTGAAGCTTTCTTT	CASSPAVLGTEAFF
TRBJ1-5	14	.	.	TRBV7-9	TGTGCCAGCAGCTTAGCGTATAGCAATCAGCCCCAGCATTTT	CASSLAYSNQPQHF
TRBJ1-5	12	.	few	TRBV19	TGTGCCAGTACCACAGGGTTGCAGCCCCAGCATTTT	CASTTGLQPQHF
TRBJ2-1	15	TRBD2	.	TRBV4-2	TGTGCCAGCAGCCTGGCCTTGCGGGAGAACAATGAGCAGTTCTTC	CASSLALRENNEQFF
TRBJ2-1	16	TRBD2	.	TRBV14	TGTGCCAGCAGCCGCTTTAGCGGGAGCAGAGTCTATGAGCAGTTCTTC	CASSRFSGSRVYEQFF
TRBJ1-4	15	TRBD1	.	TRBV9	TGTGCCAGCAGCGTAGACGGGACAGCTAATGAAAAACTGTTTTTT	CASSVDGTANEKLFF
TRBJ2-5	14	TRBD1	.	TRBV29-1	TGCAGCGTCGTAGGCCAGGGGGAACAAGAGACCCAGTACTTC	CSVVGQGEQETQYF
TRBJ1-1	13	.	.	TRBV19	TGTGCCGTGGAACAGGCGATCGGTACTGAAGCTTTCTTT	CAVEQAIGTEAFF
TRBJ2-7	13	.	.	TRBV27	TGTGCCAGCAGACTAGGGGGACACGACGAGCAGTACTTC	CASRLGGHDEQYF
TRBJ2-7	14	.	.	TRBV25-1	TGTGCCAGCAGTGCCGACAGGCCCCCCTACGAGCAGTACTTC	CASSADRPPYEQYF
TRBJ2-7	15	TRBD2	once	TRBV2	TGTGCCAGCACGCGTCGGCGGGAGATCTCCTACGAGCAGTACTTC	CASTRRREISYEQYF
TRBJ1-5	15	TRBD1	.	TRBV9	TGTGCCAGCAGCGCAGCAGGGGGTCAAAATCAGCCCCAGCATTTT	CASSAAGGQNQPQHF
TRBJ2-5	13	TRBD1	.	TRBV27	TGTGCCAGCAGCCCGGGACAGTTAGAGACCCAGTACTTC	CASSPGQLETQYF
TRBJ2-3	19	TRBD2	once	TRBV11-2	TGTGCCAGCAGCTTAGCCCCGGGACTAGCGGGAGTTGGCACAGATACGCAGTATTTT	CASSLAPGLAGVGTDTQYF
TRBJ2-5	13	.	once	TRBV6-6	TGTGCCAGCAGTTACTCAACCGCAGGGACCCAGTACTTC	CASSYSTAGTQYF
TRBJ1-1	13	.	.	TRBV7-9	TGTGCCAGCAGCTTAGCGGAAGACACCCAAGCTTTCTTT	CASSLAEDTQAFF
TRBJ1-3	15	TRBD1	once	TRBV5-1	TGCGCCAGCAGCTTCGGGACAGGAGCTGGAAACACCATATATTTT	CASSFGTGAGNTIYF
TRBJ2-7	15	.	.	TRBV7-2	TGTGCCAGCAGCCAGTGGGGGGATCCCTCCTACGAGCAGTACTTC	CASSQWGDPSYEQYF
TRBJ2-3	13	.	.	TRBV5-1	TGCGCCAGCAGCTACGGGAGTACAGATACGCAGTATTTT	CASSYGSTDTQYF
TRBJ1-5	15	TRBD1	.	TRBV10-3	TGTGCCATCAGTGACGGGACAGGGTCAGGTCAGCCCCAGCATTTT	CAISDGTGSGQPQHF